Sequencing of this T cell receptor (beta chain) was carried out in a study of metastatic and nonmetastatic thyroid tumors. Across the study: It was across blood and tumor or nodule tissue from malignant and benign thyroid patients that repertoires were compared.

This clone has ten or more counts. The CDR3 covers 15 residues. V lost 7 bases, J lost 3 bases, and 15 bases lay in between. Germline CDR1 is MNHEY and CDR2 is SVGEGT. TCRdb reanalyzed the PCR reads with MiXCR. The sample carries tens of thousands of clones, around 10% recorded once. All patients reached thyroid surgery having received no treatment beforehand. This clonotype was obtained from a male donor with papillary thyroid cancer or a benign thyroid nodule (not recorded which). Some clones in this sample may be carry-over from other donors' samples. The sample consisted of blood. This sequence joins TRBV6-2 or TRBV6-3 and TRBJ2-2, with D perhaps assigned TRBD1 or TRBD2 (5 bases each). CDR3 sequence reads: CASIGSGQYTGELFF. The CDR3 nucleotides are TGTGCCAGCATTGGGAGCGGACAATACACCGGGGAGCTGTTTTTT.